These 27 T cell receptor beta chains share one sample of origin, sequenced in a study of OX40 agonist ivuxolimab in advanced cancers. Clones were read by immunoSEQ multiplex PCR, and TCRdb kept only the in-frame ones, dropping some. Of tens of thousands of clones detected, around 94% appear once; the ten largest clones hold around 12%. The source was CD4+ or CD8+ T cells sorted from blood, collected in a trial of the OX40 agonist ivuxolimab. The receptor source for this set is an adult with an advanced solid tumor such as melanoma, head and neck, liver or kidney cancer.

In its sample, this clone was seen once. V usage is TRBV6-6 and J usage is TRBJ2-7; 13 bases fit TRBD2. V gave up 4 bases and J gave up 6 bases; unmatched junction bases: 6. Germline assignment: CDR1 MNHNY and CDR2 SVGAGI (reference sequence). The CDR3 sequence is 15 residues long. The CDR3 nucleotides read TGTGCCAGCAGTTCCGGACTAGCGGGAGTCCGCGAGCAGTACTTC. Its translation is CASSSGLAGVREQYF.

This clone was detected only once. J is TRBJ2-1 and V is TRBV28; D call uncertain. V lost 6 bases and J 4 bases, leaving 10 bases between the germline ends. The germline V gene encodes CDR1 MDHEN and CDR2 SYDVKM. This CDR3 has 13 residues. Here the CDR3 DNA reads TGTGCCAGCAGCCCAAGGTCTTACAATGAGCAGTTCTTC. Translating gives CASSPRSYNEQFF.

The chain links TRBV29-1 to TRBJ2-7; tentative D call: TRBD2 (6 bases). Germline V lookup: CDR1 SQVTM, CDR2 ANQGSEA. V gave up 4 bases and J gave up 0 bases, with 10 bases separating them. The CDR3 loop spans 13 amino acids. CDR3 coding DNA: TGCAGCGTTGTTGAGACTAGCTCCTACGAGCAGTACTTC. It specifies CSVVETSSYEQYF.

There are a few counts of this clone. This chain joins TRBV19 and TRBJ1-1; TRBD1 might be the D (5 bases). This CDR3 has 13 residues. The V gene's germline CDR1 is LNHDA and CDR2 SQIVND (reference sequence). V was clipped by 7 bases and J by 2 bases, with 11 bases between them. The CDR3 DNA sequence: TGTGCCAGTACCCAGGGTTTTAACACTGAAGCTTTCTTT. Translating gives CASTQGFNTEAFF.

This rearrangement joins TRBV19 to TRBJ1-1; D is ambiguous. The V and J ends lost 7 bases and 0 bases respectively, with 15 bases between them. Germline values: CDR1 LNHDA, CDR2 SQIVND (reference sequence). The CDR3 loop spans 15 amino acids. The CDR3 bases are TGTGCCAGTACCCCCGGAGGTGGGGTGAACACTGAAGCTTTCTTT. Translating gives CASTPGGGVNTEAFF.

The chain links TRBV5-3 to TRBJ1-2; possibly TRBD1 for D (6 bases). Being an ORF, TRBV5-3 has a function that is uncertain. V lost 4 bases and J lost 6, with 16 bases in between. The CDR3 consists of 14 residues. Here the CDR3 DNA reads TGTGCCAGAAGCGAGGGACACCCTCTCCATGGCTACACCTTC. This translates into CARSEGHPLHGYTF.

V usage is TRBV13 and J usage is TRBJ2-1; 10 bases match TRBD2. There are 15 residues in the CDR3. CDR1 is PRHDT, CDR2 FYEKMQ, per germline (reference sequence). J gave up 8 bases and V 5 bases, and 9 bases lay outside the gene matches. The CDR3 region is CASSPSSGRGDEQFF. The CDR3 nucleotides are TGTGCCAGCAGCCCCTCTAGCGGGAGAGGAGATGAGCAGTTCTTC.

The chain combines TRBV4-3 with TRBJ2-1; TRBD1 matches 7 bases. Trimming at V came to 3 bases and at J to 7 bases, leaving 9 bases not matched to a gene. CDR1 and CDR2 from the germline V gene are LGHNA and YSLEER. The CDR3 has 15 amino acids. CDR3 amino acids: CASSQGSGQRNEQFF. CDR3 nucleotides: TGCGCCAGCAGCCAGGGATCGGGACAGAGAAATGAGCAGTTCTTC.

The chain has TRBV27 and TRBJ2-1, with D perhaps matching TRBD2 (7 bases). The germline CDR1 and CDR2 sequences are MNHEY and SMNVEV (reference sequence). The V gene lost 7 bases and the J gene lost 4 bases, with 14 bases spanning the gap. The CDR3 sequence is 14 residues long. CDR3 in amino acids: CASTLGGAYNEQFF. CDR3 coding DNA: TGTGCCAGCACGCTTGGGGGGGCTTACAATGAGCAGTTCTTC.

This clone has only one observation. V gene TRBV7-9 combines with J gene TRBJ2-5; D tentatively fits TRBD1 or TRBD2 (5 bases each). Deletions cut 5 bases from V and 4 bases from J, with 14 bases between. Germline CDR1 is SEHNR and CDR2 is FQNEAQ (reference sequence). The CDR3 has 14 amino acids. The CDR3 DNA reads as TGTGCCAGCAGCCAATCTCCAGGGACAGAGACCCAGTACTTC. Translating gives CASSQSPGTETQYF.

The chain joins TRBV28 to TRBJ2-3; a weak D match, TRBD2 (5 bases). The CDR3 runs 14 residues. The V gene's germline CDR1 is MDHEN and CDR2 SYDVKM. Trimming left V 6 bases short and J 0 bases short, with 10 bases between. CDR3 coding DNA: TGTGCCAGCAGGTTCGGACTGAGCACAGATACGCAGTATTTT. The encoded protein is CASRFGLSTDTQYF.

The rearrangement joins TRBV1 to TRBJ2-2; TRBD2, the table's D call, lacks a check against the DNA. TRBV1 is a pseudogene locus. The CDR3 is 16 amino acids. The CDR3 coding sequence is TGCACCAGCAGCCAAGATTACTTATTGAACACCGGGGAGCTGTTTTTT. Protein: CTSSQDYLLNTGELFF.

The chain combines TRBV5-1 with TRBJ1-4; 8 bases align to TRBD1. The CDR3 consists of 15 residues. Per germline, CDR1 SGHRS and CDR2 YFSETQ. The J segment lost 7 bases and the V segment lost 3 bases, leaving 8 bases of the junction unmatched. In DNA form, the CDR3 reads TGCGCCAGCAGCTCGTCAGGGGGCGGGGGTGAAAAACTGTTTTTT. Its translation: CASSSSGGGGEKLFF.

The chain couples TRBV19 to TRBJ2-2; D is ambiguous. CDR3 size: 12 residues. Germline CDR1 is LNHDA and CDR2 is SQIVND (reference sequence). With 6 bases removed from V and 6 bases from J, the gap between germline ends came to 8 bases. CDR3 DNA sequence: TGTGCCAGTAGGGTTGGTCCCGGGGAGCTGTTTTTT. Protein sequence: CASRVGPGELFF.

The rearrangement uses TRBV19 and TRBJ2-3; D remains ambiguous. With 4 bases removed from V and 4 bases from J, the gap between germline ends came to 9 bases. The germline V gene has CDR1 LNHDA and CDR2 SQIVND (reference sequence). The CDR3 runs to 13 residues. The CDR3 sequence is CASSTSSADTQYF. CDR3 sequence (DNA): TGTGCCAGTAGTACCTCCAGCGCAGATACGCAGTATTTT.

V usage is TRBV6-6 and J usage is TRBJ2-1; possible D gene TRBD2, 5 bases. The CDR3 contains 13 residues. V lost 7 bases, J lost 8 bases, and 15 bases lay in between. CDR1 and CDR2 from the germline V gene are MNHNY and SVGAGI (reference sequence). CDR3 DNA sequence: TGTGCCAGCATCATGGAGGCCGGCGATGAGCAGTTCTTC. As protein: CASIMEAGDEQFF.

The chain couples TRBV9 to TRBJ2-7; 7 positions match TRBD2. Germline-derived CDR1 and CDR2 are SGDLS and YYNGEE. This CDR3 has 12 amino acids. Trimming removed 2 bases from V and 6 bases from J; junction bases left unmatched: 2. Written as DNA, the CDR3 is TGTGCCAGCAGCGTGACTAGCTCCGAGCAGTACTTC. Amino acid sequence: CASSVTSSEQYF.

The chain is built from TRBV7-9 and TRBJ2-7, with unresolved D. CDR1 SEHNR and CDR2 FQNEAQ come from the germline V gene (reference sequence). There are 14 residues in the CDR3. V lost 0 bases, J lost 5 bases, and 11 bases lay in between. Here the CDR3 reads CASSLAEGFNEQYF. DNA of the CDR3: TGTGCCAGCAGCTTAGCCGAAGGGTTCAACGAGCAGTACTTC.

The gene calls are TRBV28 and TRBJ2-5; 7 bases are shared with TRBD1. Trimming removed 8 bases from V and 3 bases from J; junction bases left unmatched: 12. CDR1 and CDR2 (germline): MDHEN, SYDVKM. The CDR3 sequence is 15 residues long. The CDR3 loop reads CASLHRGLGEETQYF. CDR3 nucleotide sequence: TGTGCCAGCCTCCACAGGGGCCTCGGGGAAGAGACCCAGTACTTC. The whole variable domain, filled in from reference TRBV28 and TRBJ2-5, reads DVKVTQSSRYLVKRTGEKVFLECVQDMDHENMFWYRQDPGLGLRLIYFSYDVKMKEKGDIPEGYSVSREKKERFSLILESASTNQTSMYLCASLHRGLGEETQYFGPGTRLLVL.

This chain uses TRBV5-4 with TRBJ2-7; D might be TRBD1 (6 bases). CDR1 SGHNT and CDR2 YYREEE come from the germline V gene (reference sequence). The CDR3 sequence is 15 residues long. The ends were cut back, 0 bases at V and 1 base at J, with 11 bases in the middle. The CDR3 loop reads CASSLGWTASYEQYF. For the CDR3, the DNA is TGTGCCAGCAGCTTGGGATGGACAGCGTCCTACGAGCAGTACTTC.

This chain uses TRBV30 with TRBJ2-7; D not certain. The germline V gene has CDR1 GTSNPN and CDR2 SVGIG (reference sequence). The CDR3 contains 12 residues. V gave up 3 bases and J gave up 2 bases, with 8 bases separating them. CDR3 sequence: CAWSAGPYEQYF. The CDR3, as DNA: TGTGCCTGGAGCGCCGGGCCCTACGAGCAGTACTTC.

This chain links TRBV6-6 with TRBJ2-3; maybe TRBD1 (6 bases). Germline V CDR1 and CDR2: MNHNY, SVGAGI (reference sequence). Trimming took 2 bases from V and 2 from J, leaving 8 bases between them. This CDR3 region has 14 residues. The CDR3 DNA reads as TGTGCCAGCAGTTACCAGGGACACACAGATACGCAGTATTTT. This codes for CASSYQGHTDTQYF.

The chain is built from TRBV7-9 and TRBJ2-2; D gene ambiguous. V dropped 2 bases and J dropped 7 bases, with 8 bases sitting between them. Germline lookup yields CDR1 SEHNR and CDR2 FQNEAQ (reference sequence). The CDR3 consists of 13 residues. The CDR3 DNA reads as TGTGCCAGCAGCTTACCCCCGGGCGGGGAGCTGTTTTTT. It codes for CASSLPPGGELFF.

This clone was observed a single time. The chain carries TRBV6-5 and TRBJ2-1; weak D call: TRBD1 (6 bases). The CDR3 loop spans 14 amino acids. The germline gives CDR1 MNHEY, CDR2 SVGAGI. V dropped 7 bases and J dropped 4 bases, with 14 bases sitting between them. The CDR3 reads CASTYRDNYNEQFF. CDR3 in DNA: TGTGCCAGCACCTACCGGGACAATTACAATGAGCAGTTCTTC.

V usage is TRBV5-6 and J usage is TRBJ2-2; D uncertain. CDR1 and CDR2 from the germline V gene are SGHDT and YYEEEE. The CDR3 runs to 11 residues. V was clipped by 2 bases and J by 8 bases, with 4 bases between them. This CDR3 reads CASSFAGELFF. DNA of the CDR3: TGTGCCAGCAGCTTTGCTGGGGAGCTGTTTTTT.

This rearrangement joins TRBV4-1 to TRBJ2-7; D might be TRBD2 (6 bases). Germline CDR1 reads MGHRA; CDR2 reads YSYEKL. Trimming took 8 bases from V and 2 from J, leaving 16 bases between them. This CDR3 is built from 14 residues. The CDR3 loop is CASGQGVAAYEQYF. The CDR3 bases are TGCGCCAGCGGTCAGGGTGTAGCGGCCTACGAGCAGTACTTC.

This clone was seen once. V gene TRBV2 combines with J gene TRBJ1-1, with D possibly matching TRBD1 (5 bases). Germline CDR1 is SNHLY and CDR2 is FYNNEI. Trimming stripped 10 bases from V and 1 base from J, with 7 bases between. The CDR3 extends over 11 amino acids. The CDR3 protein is CAKTGNTEAFF. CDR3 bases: TGTGCCAAAACAGGGAACACTGAAGCTTTCTTT.